There are many counts of the clone carrying this T cell receptor (beta chain). TCR beta CDR3 regions were amplified from RNA transcripts. Researchers ran a first-round RT-PCR on the TCR CDR3 using the HTBI primer set. TCRdb passed the multiplex PCR reads through MiXCR, listing each CDR3 protein once. This table has 300,000 to 500,000 distinct CDR3 sequences, about an eighth appearing once. The entry originates in a study of T cells in Graves' hyperthyroidism and ophthalmopathy. The sequenced sample consisted of blood. This TCR was sampled from a man in his forties or fifties with Graves' ophthalmopathy.

The CDR3 region is CASSPGLAGVSRTDTQYF. The CDR3 nucleotides are TGTGCCAGCAGCCCGGGACTAGCGGGAGTTTCTCGCACAGATACGCAGTATTTT. The chain has TRBV7-2 and TRBJ2-3, with 14 bases fitting TRBD2. Germline V gene lookup returns CDR1 SGHTA and CDR2 FQGNSA. The CDR3 has 18 residues. V lost 5 bases to trimming and J lost 1 base; unmatched junction nucleotides: 8.